One sample yielded the 25 T cell receptor beta chains listed below, sequenced in a study of response to subunit inactivated influenza vaccine. TCRdb passed the RT-PCR reads through MiXCR, listing each CDR3 protein once. The repertoire includes about 190,000 distinct CDR3 sequences, around an eighth of them detected once, and approximately 25% sits in the top ten. The starting material was CD8+ T cells sorted from PBMCs, obtained 5 days after vaccination. The receptor set was obtained from a man between 45 and 60 years old who received an inactivated influenza vaccine.

The genes are TRBV20-1 and TRBJ2-1, with TRBD2 matching 7 bases. The CDR3 loop spans 14 amino acids. V was pared by 0 bases and J by 5 bases, with 4 bases of the junction left unmatched. Germline CDR1 reads DFQATT; CDR2 reads SNEGSKA (reference sequence). The CDR3 sequence is CSARDGLGDNEQFF. The CDR3 coding sequence is TGCAGTGCTAGAGATGGACTAGGGGACAATGAGCAGTTCTTC.

Only a few counts were recorded for this clonotype. The chain combines TRBV3-1 with TRBJ1-6; D is ambiguous. V lost 4 bases and J 3 bases, leaving 10 bases between the germline ends. The germline CDR1 and CDR2 sequences are LGHDT and YNNKEL (reference sequence). This CDR3 contains 15 residues. CDR3 in DNA: TGTGCCAGCAGCCCCAACGGGATCTATAATTCACCCCTCCACTTT. Its translation: CASSPNGIYNSPLHF.

Ten or more counts support this clonotype. This chain joins TRBV12-3 or TRBV12-4 and TRBJ2-2, with unresolved D. The ends were cut back, 7 bases at V and 0 bases at J, with 9 bases in the middle. This CDR3 region has 14 residues. The CDR3 protein is CASMVGPNTGELFF. As DNA, the CDR3 is TGTGCCAGCATGGTAGGACCGAACACCGGGGAGCTGTTTTTT.

This clonotype appeared a few times. This rearrangement joins TRBV12-3 or TRBV12-4 to TRBJ1-3; 8 bases fit TRBD1. Trimming cost V 3 bases and J 6 bases; bases outside gene matches: 4. The CDR3 covers 14 residues. CDR3 coding DNA: TGTGCCAGCAGTTTGGGGACAGGCTCAAACACCATATATTTT. Residues: CASSLGTGSNTIYF.

This clonotype was counted ten times or more. The chain recombines TRBV20-1 with TRBJ1-2; D not certain. From germline, CDR1 is DFQATT and CDR2 SNEGSKA (reference sequence). This CDR3 has 13 residues. V shed 1 base and J shed 0 bases, with 6 bases lying between them. CDR3: CSARAPANYGYTF. The CDR3, as DNA: TGCAGTGCTAGAGCGCCCGCTAACTATGGCTACACCTTC.

This clonotype has more than one count but fewer than ten. The chain carries TRBV4-2 and TRBJ2-2; 7 nucleotides agree with TRBD2. Germline CDR1 reads LGHNA; CDR2 reads YNFKEQ. Trimming took 3 bases from V and 5 from J; bases not matched to a gene: 21. The CDR3 runs to 20 residues. The CDR3 reads CASSHFGLAEEPSRTGELFF. CDR3 nucleotides: TGTGCCAGCAGCCATTTTGGGCTAGCGGAGGAGCCCTCGAGGACCGGGGAGCTGTTTTTT.

The genes are TRBV28 and TRBJ2-6; D not certain. Trimming stripped 6 bases from V and 0 bases from J, with 12 bases between. Per the germline V gene, CDR1 is MDHEN and CDR2 is SYDVKM. CDR3 length: 16 residues. CDR3 protein: CASSYRTLSGANVLTF. CDR3 DNA: TGTGCCAGCAGCTACCGGACCCTCTCTGGGGCCAACGTCCTGACTTTC.

The chain employs TRBV2 and TRBJ2-7, with 9 bases matching TRBD1. V shed 7 bases and J 5 bases; nucleotides not matched to a gene: 12. Germline V gives CDR1 SNHLY, CDR2 FYNNEI. The CDR3 totals 15 residues. CDR3 nucleotides: TGTGCCAGCAAAAGAAGCGGGACAGGGTTGAACGAGCAGTACTTC. This codes for CASKRSGTGLNEQYF. Complete variable domain (other parts from reference TRBV2 and TRBJ2-7): EPEVTQTPSHQVTQMGQEVILRCVPISNHLYFYWYRQILGQKVEFLVSFYNNEISEKSEIFDDQFSVERPDGSNFTLKIRSTKLEDSAMYFCASKRSGTGLNEQYFGPGTRLTVT.

The V call is TRBV10-3, the J call TRBJ2-5, with 7 bases matching TRBD2. The length of the CDR3 is 15 residues. Looked up from germline, CDR1 is ENHRY and CDR2 is SYGVKD. V trimming: 4 bases; J trimming: 3 bases; junction bases outside the gene matches: 8. Here the CDR3 DNA reads TGTGCCATCAGTGTCGGTTTGCTAGCGGAAGAGACCCAGTACTTC. Encoded protein: CAISVGLLAEETQYF.

The rearrangement joins TRBV24-1 to TRBJ2-1; TRBD2 matches 8 bases. CDR1 is KGHDR, CDR2 SFDVKD, per germline. This CDR3 spans 15 amino acids. With V trimmed by 4 bases and J by 2 bases, 3 bases remained unmatched. In nucleotides, the CDR3 is TGTGCCACCAGTGAGTTAGCGGGGACCTACAATGAGCAGTTCTTC. Amino acids: CATSELAGTYNEQFF.

V and J are TRBV4-2 and TRBJ2-1; D remains ambiguous. The CDR3 sequence is 14 residues long. The ends were cut back, 0 bases at V and 7 bases at J, with 10 bases in the middle. CDR1 is LGHNA, CDR2 YNFKEQ, per germline. CDR3 protein: CASSQEEAANEQFF. CDR3 coding DNA: TGTGCCAGCAGCCAAGAAGAGGCGGCGAATGAGCAGTTCTTC.

This clonotype has just a few counts. V and J are TRBV11-2 and TRBJ2-5; 7 bases align to TRBD2. Germline V gene lookup returns CDR1 SGHAT and CDR2 FQNNGV. Unmatched junction bases numbered 5, after V lost 1 base and J lost 0 bases. The length of the CDR3 is 16 residues. As DNA, the CDR3 is TGTGCCAGCAGCTTAGTTGCCGGGGGGTACCAAGAGACCCAGTACTTC. It translates to CASSLVAGGYQETQYF.

This clonotype has a count of ten or more. The chain links TRBV5-1 to TRBJ2-3, with 13 bases aligning to TRBD2. The CDR3 loop spans 16 amino acids. V dropped 5 bases and J dropped 3; count of bases not matched to a gene: 6. Germline CDR1 is SGHRS and CDR2 is YFSETQ. The chain's CDR3 is CASSEGTSGETDTQYF. The CDR3 DNA follows: TGCGCCAGCAGTGAGGGGACTAGCGGGGAAACAGATACGCAGTATTTT.

This clonotype was seen more than once but under ten times. The genes are TRBV20-1 and TRBJ2-3; 9 bases agree with TRBD2. Germline lookup yields CDR1 DFQATT and CDR2 SNEGSKA (reference sequence). J lost 0 bases, V lost 1 base, and 8 bases had no gene match. The CDR3 contains 17 residues. This CDR3 is CSARGLADLLSTDTQYF. The CDR3 coding sequence is TGCAGTGCTAGAGGACTAGCGGACCTTCTAAGCACAGATACGCAGTATTTT.

This clonotype was recorded a few times. The chain is built from TRBV10-2 and TRBJ2-7; D gene uncertain. The V gene's germline CDR1 is WSHSY and CDR2 SAAADI. The germline V and J ends were trimmed by 3 bases and 3 bases, with 6 bases remaining between them. The CDR3 spans 12 residues. CDR3 sequence reads: CASSDKVYEQYF. CDR3 in DNA: TGCGCCAGCAGTGATAAGGTCTACGAGCAGTACTTC.

The chain uses TRBV6-1 and TRBJ2-1; TRBD2 might be the D (5 bases). The CDR3 loop spans 17 amino acids. Between the trimmed V and J ends, which lost 7 bases and 4 bases, there was a span of 23 bases. Germline V gene sequence: CDR1 MNHNS, CDR2 SASEGT. In DNA, the CDR3 is TGTGCCAGCAAATGGGTGGACTCCGTAGACTATTACAATGAGCAGTTCTTC. Its protein is CASKWVDSVDYYNEQFF.

The rearrangement joins TRBV7-9 to TRBJ2-5, with D possibly TRBD1 on 5 matching bases. Germline CDR1 is SEHNR and CDR2 is FQNEAQ (reference sequence). Between the trimmed V and J ends, which lost 2 bases and 4 bases, there was a span of 14 bases. The length of the CDR3 is 15 residues. Written as DNA, the CDR3 is TGTGCCAGCAGCTTACCGGTCAGGGTGGGAGAGACCCAGTACTTC. Its protein is CASSLPVRVGETQYF. Filled out from reference TRBV7-9 and TRBJ2-5, the complete variable domain reads DTGVSQNPRHKITKRGQNVTFRCDPISEHNRLYWYRQTLGQGPEFLTYFQNEAQLEKSRLLSDRFSAERPKGSFSTLEIQRTEQGDSAMYLCASSLPVRVGETQYFGPGTRLLVL.

V gene TRBV20-1 combines with J gene TRBJ2-3, with unresolved D. V was shortened by 5 bases and J by 0 bases, with 9 bases between the two germline ends. Germline CDR1 DFQATT, CDR2 SNEGSKA (reference sequence). The CDR3 has 13 residues. The chain's CDR3 is CSAWTVSTDTQYF. The CDR3 DNA reads as TGCAGTGCTTGGACGGTGAGCACAGATACGCAGTATTTT.

This rearrangement joins TRBV11-2 to TRBJ1-1; no reliable D call. The CDR3 extends over 13 amino acids. The ends were cut back, 3 bases at V and 4 bases at J, with 9 bases in the middle. Germline V gives CDR1 SGHAT, CDR2 FQNNGV. CDR3 bases: TGTGCCAGCAGCTTGCGTATTGGCACTGAAGCTTTCTTT. It codes for CASSLRIGTEAFF. Complete variable domain (other parts from reference TRBV11-2 and TRBJ1-1): EAGVAQSPRYKIIEKRQSVAFWCNPISGHATLYWYQQILGQGPKLLIQFQNNGVVDDSQLPKDRFSAERLKGVDSTLKIQPAKLEDSAVYLCASSLRIGTEAFFGQGTRLTVV.

The chain uses TRBV27 and TRBJ2-3, with D perhaps matching TRBD1 (5 bases). The CDR3 totals 17 residues. Trimming pared 4 bases from V and 4 bases from J, leaving 21 bases between. Looked up from germline, CDR1 is MNHEY and CDR2 is SMNVEV (reference sequence). The CDR3 spells CASSSARGLRVADTQYF. In nucleotides, the CDR3 is TGTGCCAGCAGTTCTGCTAGGGGTCTCCGGGTAGCAGATACGCAGTATTTT.

This clonotype has just a few counts. The chain joins TRBV20-1 to TRBJ2-3, with 9 bases fitting TRBD1. V lost 5 bases, J lost 2 bases, and 11 bases stayed unmatched. The CDR3 spans 16 residues. Germline CDR1 and CDR2: DFQATT and SNEGSKA (reference sequence). This CDR3 reads CSAARRDRALTDTQYF. Written as DNA, the CDR3 is TGCAGTGCTGCGCGCCGGGACAGGGCCCTCACAGATACGCAGTATTTT.

This clonotype occurred a few times. The chain links TRBV6-5 to TRBJ2-1; 7 positions match TRBD1. Germline-derived CDR1 and CDR2 are MNHEY and SVGAGI. V lost 2 bases and J lost 4; bases outside the gene matches: 8. This CDR3 has 16 residues. The CDR3 is CASSYTTGVAYNEQFF. The CDR3 nucleotides read TGTGCCAGCAGTTACACTACAGGGGTCGCGTACAATGAGCAGTTCTTC.

This clonotype was detected only a few times. The rearrangement uses TRBV27 and TRBJ2-2; D is unresolved. The germline gives CDR1 MNHEY, CDR2 SMNVEV (reference sequence). The CDR3 is made up of 14 amino acids. Trimming cost V 0 bases and J 4 bases, with 6 bases left between them. In DNA, the CDR3 is TGTGCCAGCAGTTTATCTCCGGGCACCGGGGAGCTGTTTTTT. The encoded protein is CASSLSPGTGELFF.

This clonotype occurred many times. V gene TRBV4-3 combines with J gene TRBJ2-3, with 7 bases fitting TRBD1. The V and J ends lost 1 base and 1 base, in that order; junction bases with no gene match: 2. Germline V gives CDR1 LGHNA, CDR2 YSLEER. This CDR3 region has 15 residues. CDR3 in DNA: TGCGCCAGCAGCCAAGTCACAGGGGGCACAGATACGCAGTATTTT. This gives the protein CASSQVTGGTDTQYF.

This clonotype showed up just a few times. The gene calls are TRBV15 and TRBJ2-2, with a possible D match to TRBD1 (5 bases). Trimming left V 9 bases short and J 1 base short, with 9 bases between. The CDR3 extends over 13 amino acids. Germline CDR1 is LNHNV and CDR2 is YYDKDF (reference sequence). CDR3: CATGAQNTGELFF. The CDR3 DNA reads as TGTGCCACTGGGGCCCAGAACACCGGGGAGCTGTTTTTT.